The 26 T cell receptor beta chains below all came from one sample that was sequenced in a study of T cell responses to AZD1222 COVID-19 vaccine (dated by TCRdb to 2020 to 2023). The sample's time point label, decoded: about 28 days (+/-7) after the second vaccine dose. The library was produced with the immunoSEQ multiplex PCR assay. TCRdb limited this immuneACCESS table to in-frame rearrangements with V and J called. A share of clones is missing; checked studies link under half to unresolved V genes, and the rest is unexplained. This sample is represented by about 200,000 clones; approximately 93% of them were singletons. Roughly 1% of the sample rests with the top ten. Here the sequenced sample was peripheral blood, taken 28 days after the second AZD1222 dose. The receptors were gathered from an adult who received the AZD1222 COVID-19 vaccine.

The CDR3 here is CASSADRFGYTF. CDR3 coding DNA: TGTGCCAGCAGTGCCGACCGTTTTGGCTACACCTTC. The rearrangement uses TRBV2 and TRBJ1-2, with D unclear. Trimming shortened V by 4 bases and J by 7 bases, and 10 bases separated the two germline ends. The CDR3 runs to 12 residues. Germline CDR1 is SNHLY and CDR2 is FYNNEI.

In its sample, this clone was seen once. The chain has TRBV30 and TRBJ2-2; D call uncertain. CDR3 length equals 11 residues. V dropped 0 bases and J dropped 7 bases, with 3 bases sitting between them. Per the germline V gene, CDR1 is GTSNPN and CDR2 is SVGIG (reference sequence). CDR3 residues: CAWSVGGELFF. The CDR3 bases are TGTGCCTGGAGTGTGGGCGGGGAGCTGTTTTTT.

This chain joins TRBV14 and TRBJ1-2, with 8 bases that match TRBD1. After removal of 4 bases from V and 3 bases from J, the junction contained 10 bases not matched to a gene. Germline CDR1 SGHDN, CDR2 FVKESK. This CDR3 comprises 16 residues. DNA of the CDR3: TGTGCCAGCAGCCTAAGCAGGGGGCGCGGTGACTATGGCTACACCTTC. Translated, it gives CASSLSRGRGDYGYTF.

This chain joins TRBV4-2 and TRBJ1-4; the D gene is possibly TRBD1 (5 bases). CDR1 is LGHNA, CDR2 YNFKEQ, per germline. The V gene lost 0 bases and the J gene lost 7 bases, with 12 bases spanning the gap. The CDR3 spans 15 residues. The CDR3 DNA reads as TGTGCCAGCAGCCAAGAATGGGGGACCTCTGAAAAACTGTTTTTT. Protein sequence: CASSQEWGTSEKLFF.

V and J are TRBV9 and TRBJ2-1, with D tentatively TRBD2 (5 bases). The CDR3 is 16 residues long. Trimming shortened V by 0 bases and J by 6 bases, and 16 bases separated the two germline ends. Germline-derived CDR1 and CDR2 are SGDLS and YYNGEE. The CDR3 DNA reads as TGTGCCAGCAGCGTAGGAGGGTACCCCCCCATCAATGAGCAGTTCTTC. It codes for CASSVGGYPPINEQFF.

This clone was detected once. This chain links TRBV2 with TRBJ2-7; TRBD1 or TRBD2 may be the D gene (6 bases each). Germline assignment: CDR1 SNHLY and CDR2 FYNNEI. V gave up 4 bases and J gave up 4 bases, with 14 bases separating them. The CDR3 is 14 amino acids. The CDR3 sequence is CASSVGHREYEQYF. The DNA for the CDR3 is TGTGCCAGCAGTGTGGGACACCGGGAGTACGAGCAGTACTTC.

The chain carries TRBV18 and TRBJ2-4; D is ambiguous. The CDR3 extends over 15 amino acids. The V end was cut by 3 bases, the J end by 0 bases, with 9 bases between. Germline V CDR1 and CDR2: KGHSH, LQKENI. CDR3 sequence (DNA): TGTGCCAGCTCACCGATGAGTCTAGCCAAAAACATTCAGTACTTC. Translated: CASSPMSLAKNIQYF.

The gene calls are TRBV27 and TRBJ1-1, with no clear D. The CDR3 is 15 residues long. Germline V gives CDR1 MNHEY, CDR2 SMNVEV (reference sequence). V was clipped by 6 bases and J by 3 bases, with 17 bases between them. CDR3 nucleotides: TGTGCCAGCAGCAAAGAGGCAGATTACTACACTGAAGCTTTCTTT. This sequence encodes CASSKEADYYTEAFF.

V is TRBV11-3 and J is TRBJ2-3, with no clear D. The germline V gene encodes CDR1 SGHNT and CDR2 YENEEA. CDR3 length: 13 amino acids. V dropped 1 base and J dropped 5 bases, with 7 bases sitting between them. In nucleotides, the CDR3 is TGTGCCAGCAGCTTAGCCCCTTTAGATACGCAGTATTTT. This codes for CASSLAPLDTQYF.

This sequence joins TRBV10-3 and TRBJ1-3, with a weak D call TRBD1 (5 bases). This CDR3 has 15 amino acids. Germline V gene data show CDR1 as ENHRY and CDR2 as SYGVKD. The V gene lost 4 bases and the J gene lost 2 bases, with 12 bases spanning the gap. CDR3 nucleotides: TGTGCCATCAGTGGGACACGGGAGCCTGGAAACACCATATATTTT. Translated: CAISGTREPGNTIYF.

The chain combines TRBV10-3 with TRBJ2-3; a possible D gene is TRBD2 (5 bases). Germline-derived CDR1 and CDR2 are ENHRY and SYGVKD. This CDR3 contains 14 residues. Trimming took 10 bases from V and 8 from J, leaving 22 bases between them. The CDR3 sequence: CATMREPEVGTQYF. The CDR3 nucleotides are TGTGCCACCATGAGGGAGCCTGAGGTGGGTACGCAGTATTTT.

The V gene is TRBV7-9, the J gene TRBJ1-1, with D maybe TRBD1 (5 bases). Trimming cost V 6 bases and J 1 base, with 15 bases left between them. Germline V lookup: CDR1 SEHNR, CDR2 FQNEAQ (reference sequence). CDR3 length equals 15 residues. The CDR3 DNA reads TGTGCCAGCAGGGGACGCGAGCCCACGAACACTGAAGCTTTCTTT. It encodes CASRGREPTNTEAFF.

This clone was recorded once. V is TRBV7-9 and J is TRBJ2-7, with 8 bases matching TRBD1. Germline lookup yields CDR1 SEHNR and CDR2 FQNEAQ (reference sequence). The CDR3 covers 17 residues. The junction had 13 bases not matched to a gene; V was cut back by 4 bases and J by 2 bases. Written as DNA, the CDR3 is TGTGCCAGCAGCTCAAGCCCACGACAGGGGAAGACCTACGAGCAGTACTTC. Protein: CASSSSPRQGKTYEQYF.

The CDR3 DNA follows: TGCGCCAGCAGCGGTGATACAGGGCCGACTTTAGGCTACACCTTC. Residues: CASSGDTGPTLGYTF. The chain carries TRBV5-1 and TRBJ1-2; D is possibly TRBD1 (6 bases). The germline V gene has CDR1 SGHRS and CDR2 YFSETQ. Trimming pared 4 bases from V and 8 bases from J, leaving 21 bases between. The CDR3 is 15 amino acids.

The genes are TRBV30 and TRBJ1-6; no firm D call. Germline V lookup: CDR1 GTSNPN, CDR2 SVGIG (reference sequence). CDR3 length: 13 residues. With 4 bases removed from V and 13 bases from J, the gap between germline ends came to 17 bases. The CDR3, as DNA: TGTGCCTGGAAAAAGGACTCCCTCTTTCCCCTCCACTTT. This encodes CAWKKDSLFPLHF. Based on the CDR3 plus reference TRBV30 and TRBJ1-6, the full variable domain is SQTIHQWPATLVQPVGSPLSLECTVEGTSNPNLYWYRQAAGRGLQLLFYSVGIGQISSEVPQNLSASRPQDRQFILSSKKLLLSDSGFYLCAWKKDSLFPLHFGNGTRLTVT.

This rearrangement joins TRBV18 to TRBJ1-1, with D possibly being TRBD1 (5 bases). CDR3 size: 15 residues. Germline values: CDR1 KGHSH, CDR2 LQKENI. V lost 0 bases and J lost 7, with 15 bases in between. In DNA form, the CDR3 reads TGTGCCAGCTCACCACCGACGGGGACGTGGAGTGAAGCTTTCTTT. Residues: CASSPPTGTWSEAFF.

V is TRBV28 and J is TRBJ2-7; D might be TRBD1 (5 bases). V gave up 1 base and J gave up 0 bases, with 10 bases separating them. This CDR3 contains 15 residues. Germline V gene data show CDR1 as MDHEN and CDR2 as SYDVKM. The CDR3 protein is CASSLYQDNSYEQYF. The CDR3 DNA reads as TGTGCCAGCAGTTTATATCAGGACAACTCCTACGAGCAGTACTTC.

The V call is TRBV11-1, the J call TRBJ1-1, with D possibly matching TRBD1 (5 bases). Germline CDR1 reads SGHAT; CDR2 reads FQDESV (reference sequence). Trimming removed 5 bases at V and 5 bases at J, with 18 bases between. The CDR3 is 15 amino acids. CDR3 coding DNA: TGTGCCAGCAGCCCCCAGGCAGGGTATGGTACTGAAGCTTTCTTT. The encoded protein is CASSPQAGYGTEAFF.

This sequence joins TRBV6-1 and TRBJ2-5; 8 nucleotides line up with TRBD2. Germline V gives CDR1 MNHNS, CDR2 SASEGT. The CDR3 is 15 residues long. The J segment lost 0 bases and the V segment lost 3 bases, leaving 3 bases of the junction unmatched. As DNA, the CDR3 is TGTGCCAGCAGTGACGGGGGGGAGTACCAAGAGACCCAGTACTTC. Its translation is CASSDGGEYQETQYF.

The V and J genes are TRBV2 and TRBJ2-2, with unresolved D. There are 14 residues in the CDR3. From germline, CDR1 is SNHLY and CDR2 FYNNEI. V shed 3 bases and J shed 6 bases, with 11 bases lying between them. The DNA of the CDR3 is TGTGCCAGCAGTGAGACCCGGGTGCCCGGGGAGCTGTTTTTT. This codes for CASSETRVPGELFF.

The CDR3 region is CASSERRSNQPQHF. CDR3 nucleotide sequence: TGTGCCAGCAGTGAACGGAGGAGCAATCAGCCCCAGCATTTT. The chain uses TRBV6-1 and TRBJ1-5; D not certain. Germline CDR1 and CDR2: MNHNS and SASEGT. V was trimmed by 2 bases and J by 1 base, leaving 6 bases between them. CDR3 length: 14 amino acids.

CDR3 coding DNA: TGTGCCAGCAGCCACCGTGGCGTTGTGAACACTGAAGCTTTCTTT. Translating it yields CASSHRGVVNTEAFF. The chain combines TRBV6-5 with TRBJ1-1, with no clear D. CDR1 MNHEY and CDR2 SVGAGI come from the germline V gene. V shed 6 bases and J shed 0 bases, with 14 bases lying between them. The length of the CDR3 is 15 residues.

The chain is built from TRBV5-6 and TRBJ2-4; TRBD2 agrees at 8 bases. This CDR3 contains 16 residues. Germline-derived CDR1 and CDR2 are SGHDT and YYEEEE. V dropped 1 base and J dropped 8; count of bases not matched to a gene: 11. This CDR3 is CASSLNPGGLLDIQYF. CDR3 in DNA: TGTGCCAGCAGCTTGAACCCGGGGGGGCTCCTCGACATTCAGTACTTC.

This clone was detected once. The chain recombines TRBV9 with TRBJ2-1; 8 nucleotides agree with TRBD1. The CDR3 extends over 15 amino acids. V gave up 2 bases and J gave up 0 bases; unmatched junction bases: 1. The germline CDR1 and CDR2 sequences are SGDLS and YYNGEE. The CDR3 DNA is TGTGCCAGCAGCGTGACAGGGGCCTCCTACAATGAGCAGTTCTTC. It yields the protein CASSVTGASYNEQFF.

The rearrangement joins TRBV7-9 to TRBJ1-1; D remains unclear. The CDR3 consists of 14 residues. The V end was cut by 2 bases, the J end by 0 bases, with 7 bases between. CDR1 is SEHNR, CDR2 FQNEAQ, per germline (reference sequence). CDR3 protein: CASSLQAVNTEAFF. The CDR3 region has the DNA TGTGCCAGCAGCTTACAGGCCGTGAACACTGAAGCTTTCTTT.

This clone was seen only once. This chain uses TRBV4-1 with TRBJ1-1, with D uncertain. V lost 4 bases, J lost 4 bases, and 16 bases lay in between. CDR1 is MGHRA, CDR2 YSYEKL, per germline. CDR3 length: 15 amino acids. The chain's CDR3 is CASSPPWGGRTEAFF. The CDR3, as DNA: TGCGCCAGCAGCCCCCCCTGGGGAGGACGCACTGAAGCTTTCTTT.